This is a list of T cell receptor beta chains from one sample in a study of blood T cell repertoires in COVID-19. The table came from immunoSEQ multiplex PCR; TCRdb's copy has only in-frame clones and leaves some out. The sample carries just over 300,000 clones, over 85% recorded once. The specimen sequenced was peripheral blood. All receptors come from a woman aged 25-40 years with COVID-19, enrolled during active disease. Each CDR3 is given with its conserved first and last residue. D genes are given only for firm matches. Size is stated for part of the rows, as once, few or many counts, or as a class when the clone is expanded.

V,D,size,J,DNA,CDR3
TRBV6-5,TRBD1,once,TRBJ1-2,TGTGCCAGCAGTCCCGGGGACAGGGGTGGCTACACCTTC,CASSPGDRGGYTF
TRBV2,.,.,TRBJ1-2,TGTGCCACTCGGACAGCCTTTAACTATGGCTACACCTTC,CATRTAFNYGYTF
TRBV27,TRBD1,.,TRBJ1-2,TGTGCCAGCAGTCCAGGGACAGGGCGGGGTGGCTACACCTTC,CASSPGTGRGGYTF
TRBV4-3,.,.,TRBJ1-2,TGCGCCAGCAGCCATATCGGAGGGGTAGAAGGCTACACCTTC,CASSHIGGVEGYTF
TRBV5-1,.,.,TRBJ1-2,TGCGCCACCAGTTCCGGGACTACTAACTATGGCTACACCTTC,CATSSGTTNYGYTF
TRBV21-1,.,.,TRBJ2-2,TGTGCCAGCAGCCTGGGGTGTCGGGGGGGGAACACCGGGGAGCTGTTTTTT,CASSLGCRGGNTGELFF
TRBV4-3,TRBD1,.,TRBJ1-2,TGCGCCAGCAGCCAGCTTACAGGGGACTATGGCTACACCTTC,CASSQLTGDYGYTF
TRBV28,.,.,TRBJ2-3,TGTGCCAGCAGTCCCCAGGACAGAAGCACAGATACGCAGTATTTT,CASSPQDRSTDTQYF
TRBV4-1,TRBD1,.,TRBJ1-2,TGCGCCAGCAGCCAAGTATCAGGGGGGCTATCCGGCTACACCTTC,CASSQVSGGLSGYTF
TRBV6-5,.,.,TRBJ1-5,TGTGCCAGCAGTACTTTTAGCAATCAGCCCCAGCATTTT,CASSTFSNQPQHF
TRBV9,.,.,TRBJ2-1,TGTGCCAGCAGCGTAGAACTGAGAGGGGGACAAGGGCAGTTCTTC,CASSVELRGGQGQFF
TRBV11-3,TRBD1,.,TRBJ1-1,TGTGCCAGCGGACAGGGACCGAACACTGAAGCTTTCTTT,CASGQGPNTEAFF
TRBV25-1,TRBD1,.,TRBJ1-2,TGTGCCAGCAGTGATCCTGGGACAGGGCGATATGGCTACACCTTC,CASSDPGTGRYGYTF
TRBV6-5,TRBD1,once,TRBJ2-7,TGTGCCAGCAGCCCGGGACAGACCTACGAGCAGTACTTC,CASSPGQTYEQYF
TRBV9,.,.,TRBJ1-1,TGTGCCAGCAGCCCCTCGCTCGACAGGAGGTGGGACACTGAAGCTTTCTTT,CASSPSLDRRWDTEAFF
TRBV4-1,.,.,TRBJ2-3,TGCGCCACTCGGGGGACAGGCACAGATACGCAGTATTTT,CATRGTGTDTQYF
TRBV7-9,.,.,TRBJ2-1,TGTGCCAGCAGCTGGGCGAGCTCCTACAATGAGCAGTTCTTC,CASSWASSYNEQFF
TRBV9,TRBD1,.,TRBJ1-6,TGTGCCAGCAGCGTAGGAGTAACAGGGGCAAATTCACCCCTCCACTTT,CASSVGVTGANSPLHF
TRBV6-5,.,.,TRBJ1-5,TGTGCCACCCAACTCCTCACTGCTCAGCCCCAGCATTTT,CATQLLTAQPQHF
TRBV5-1,.,.,TRBJ2-7,TGCGCCAGCAGCTCTTCCTACGAGCAGTACTTC,CASSSSYEQYF
TRBV2,TRBD2,.,TRBJ2-5,TGTGCCAGCAGTACGGGACTAGCGGGGGTCCAAGAGACCCAGTACTTC,CASSTGLAGVQETQYF
TRBV4-1,TRBD2,.,TRBJ2-3,TGCGCCAGCAGCCAAGAATATAGCGGGGGCAGGGTAGATACGCAGTATTTT,CASSQEYSGGRVDTQYF
TRBV6-1,.,.,TRBJ2-4,TGTGCCAGCAGTGAAGAGGTGCAGTGGGGGCCCAAAAACATTCAGTACTTC,CASSEEVQWGPKNIQYF
TRBV28,.,.,TRBJ1-2,TGTGCCAGCAGTCCCCAACCCGGAGGGACGAACTATGGCTACACCTTC,CASSPQPGGTNYGYTF
TRBV19,.,many,TRBJ2-1,.,CASTPTVAGGNWVF
TRBV19,.,.,TRBJ2-3,TGTGCCAGTAGTATAGGACTCACAGATACGCAGTATTTT,CASSIGLTDTQYF
TRBV25-1,.,.,TRBJ1-1,TGTGCCAGCAGTGAATCGGGCAGGGCGAACACTGAAGCTTTCTTT,CASSESGRANTEAFF
TRBV3-1/TRBV3-2,.,few,TRBJ1-5,TGTGCCAGCAGCCAACAGGGTCGGAATCAGCCCCAGCATTTT,CASSQQGRNQPQHF
TRBV19,.,.,TRBJ2-7,TGTGCCAGTAGTACCTATGCGGGACGGGTCTACGAGCAGTACTTC,CASSTYAGRVYEQYF
TRBV10-3,.,.,TRBJ1-2,TGTGCCATCAGTGACTCCCAGGTTGGGTATCGTTGGTATGGCTACACCTTC,CAISDSQVGYRWYGYTF
TRBV30,.,.,TRBJ2-7,TGTGCCTGGAGACAAGGGGCAGGGGCGGCCTACGAGCAGTACTTC,CAWRQGAGAAYEQYF
TRBV11-3,.,.,TRBJ1-6,TGTGCCAGCAAACACAACTCCTATAATTCACCCCTCCACTTT,CASKHNSYNSPLHF
TRBV4-3,.,.,TRBJ1-1,TGCGCCAGCAGGGGAGGGGGATATACTGAAGCTTTCTTT,CASRGGGYTEAFF
TRBV3-1/TRBV3-2,.,.,TRBJ1-1,TGTGCCAGCAGCCAAGTATCGGACACTGAAGCTTTCTTT,CASSQVSDTEAFF
TRBV5-1,.,.,TRBJ2-3,TGCGCCAGCAGCTTGGAACAAGGGGAAGATACGCAGTATTTT,CASSLEQGEDTQYF
TRBV19,TRBD1,.,TRBJ2-2,TGTGCCAGTAGTAAAGGGGGCCAGTACACCGGGGAGCTGTTTTTT,CASSKGGQYTGELFF
TRBV28,.,.,TRBJ1-1,TGTGCCAGCGGACGGGGAGGGTTGGGGACTGAAGCTTTCTTT,CASGRGGLGTEAFF
TRBV6-6,TRBD2,once,TRBJ2-7,TGTGCCAGCAGTCCCACTGTTGGACTAGCGGGATTCCACTTC,CASSPTVGLAGFHF
TRBV18,.,.,TRBJ1-4,TGTGCCAGCTCACCAAGGAGGGCTGGTGAAAAACTGTTTTTT,CASSPRRAGEKLFF
TRBV2,TRBD1,.,TRBJ1-6,TGTGCCAGCAGTGAAGTTTTCTTCGGGGGGGGGACAGAAAATTCACCCCTCCACTTT,CASSEVFFGGGTENSPLHF
TRBV24-1,TRBD1,.,TRBJ2-3,TGTGCCACCAGTGACCCCCAAGACAGGGGGACAGATACGCAGTATTTT,CATSDPQDRGTDTQYF
TRBV2,.,.,TRBJ1-1,TGTGCCAGCGAGGCGAACACTGAAGCTTTCTTT,CASEANTEAFF
TRBV5-5,TRBD1,.,TRBJ2-1,TGTGCCAGCAGCTTGGTAGGGGACAGGGGGTACAATGAGCAGTTCTTC,CASSLVGDRGYNEQFF
TRBV29-1,.,few,TRBJ2-1,TGCAGCGTTGTAGCGGCCACCCCATACAATGAGCAGTTCTTC,CSVVAATPYNEQFF
TRBV28,TRBD1,.,TRBJ1-1,TGTGCCAGCAGTTTCGGGGGGGACAGCCTGGGGACTGAAGCTTTCTTT,CASSFGGDSLGTEAFF
TRBV6-6,.,.,TRBJ1-5,TGTGCCAGCAGTTACTTGCGCCAAAACCAGCATTTT,CASSYLRQNQHF
TRBV10-3,.,.,TRBJ1-1,TGTGCCGTCGCCAGCGCAGGGCGGAACACTGAAGCTTTCTTT,CAVASAGRNTEAFF